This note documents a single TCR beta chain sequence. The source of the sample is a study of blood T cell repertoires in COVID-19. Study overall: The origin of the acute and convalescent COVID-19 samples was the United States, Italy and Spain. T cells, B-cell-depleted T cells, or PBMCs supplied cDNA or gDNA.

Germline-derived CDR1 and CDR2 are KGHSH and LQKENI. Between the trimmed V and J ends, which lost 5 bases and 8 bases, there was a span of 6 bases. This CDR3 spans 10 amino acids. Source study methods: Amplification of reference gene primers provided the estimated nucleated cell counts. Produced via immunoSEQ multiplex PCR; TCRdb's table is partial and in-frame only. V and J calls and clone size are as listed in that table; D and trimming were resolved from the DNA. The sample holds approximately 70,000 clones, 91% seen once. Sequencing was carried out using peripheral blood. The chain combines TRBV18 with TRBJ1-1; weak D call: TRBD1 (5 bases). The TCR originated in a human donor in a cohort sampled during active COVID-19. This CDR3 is CASSDSEAFF. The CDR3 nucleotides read TGTGCCAGCTCAGACAGCGAAGCTTTCTTT.